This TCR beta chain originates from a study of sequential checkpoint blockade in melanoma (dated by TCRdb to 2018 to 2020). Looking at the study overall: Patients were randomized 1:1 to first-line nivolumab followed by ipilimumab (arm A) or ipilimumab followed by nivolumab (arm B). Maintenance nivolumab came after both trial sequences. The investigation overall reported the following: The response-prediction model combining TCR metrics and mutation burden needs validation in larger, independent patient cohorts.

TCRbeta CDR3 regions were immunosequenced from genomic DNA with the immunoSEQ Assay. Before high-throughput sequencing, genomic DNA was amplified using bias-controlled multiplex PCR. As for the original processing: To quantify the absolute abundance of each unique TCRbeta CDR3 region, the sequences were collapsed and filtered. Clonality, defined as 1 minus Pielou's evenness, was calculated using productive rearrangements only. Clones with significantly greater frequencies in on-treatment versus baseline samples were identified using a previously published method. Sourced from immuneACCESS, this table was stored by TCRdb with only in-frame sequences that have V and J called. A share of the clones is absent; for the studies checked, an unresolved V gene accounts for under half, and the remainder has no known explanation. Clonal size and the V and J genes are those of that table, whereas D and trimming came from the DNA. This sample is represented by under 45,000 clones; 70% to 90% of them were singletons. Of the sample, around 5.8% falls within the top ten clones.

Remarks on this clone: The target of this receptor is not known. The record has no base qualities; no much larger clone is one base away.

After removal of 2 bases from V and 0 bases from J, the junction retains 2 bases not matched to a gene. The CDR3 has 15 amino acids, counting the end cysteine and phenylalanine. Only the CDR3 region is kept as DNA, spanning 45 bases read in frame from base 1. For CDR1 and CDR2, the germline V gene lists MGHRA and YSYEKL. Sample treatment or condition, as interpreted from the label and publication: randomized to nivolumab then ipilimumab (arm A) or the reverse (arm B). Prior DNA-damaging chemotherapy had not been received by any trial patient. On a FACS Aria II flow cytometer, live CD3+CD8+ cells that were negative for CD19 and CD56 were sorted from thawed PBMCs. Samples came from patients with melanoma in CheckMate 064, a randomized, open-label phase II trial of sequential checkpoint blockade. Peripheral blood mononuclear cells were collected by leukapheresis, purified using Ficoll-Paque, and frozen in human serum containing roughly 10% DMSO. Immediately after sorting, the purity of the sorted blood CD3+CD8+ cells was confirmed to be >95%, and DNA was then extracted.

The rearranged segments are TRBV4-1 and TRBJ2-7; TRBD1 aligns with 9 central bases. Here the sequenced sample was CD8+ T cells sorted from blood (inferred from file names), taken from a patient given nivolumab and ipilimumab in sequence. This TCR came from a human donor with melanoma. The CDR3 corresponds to CASSQRDRASYEQYF. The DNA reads TGCGCCAGCAGCCAACGGGACAGGGCCTCCTACGAGCAGTACTTC.